The 13 T cell receptor beta chains below were found in one sample sequenced in a study of blood T cell repertoires in COVID-19 (dated by TCRdb to 2018 to 2020). The library relied on the immunoSEQ multiplex PCR assay. TCRdb obtained this table from immuneACCESS and retained in-frame rearrangements with V and J assigned. These tables miss some clones; where compared with another copy, unresolved V genes account for less than half of the shortfall, and the remainder is unexplained. The sample table contains approximately 100,000 clones; only one count was recorded for 80% to 95% of them. The ten top clones hold around 6% of the sample. Sequencing was done on a sample of peripheral blood. These receptors all come from a man aged 65 to 79 with acute or convalescent COVID-19.

The rearrangement links TRBV3-1 (or the pseudogene TRBV3-2) to TRBJ2-7; D remains ambiguous. Trimming stripped 1 base from V and 3 bases from J, with 10 bases between. CDR3 size: 14 residues. The germline V gene has CDR1 LGHDT and CDR2 YNNKEL (reference sequence). CDR3 sequence reads: CASSQGLLYYEQYF. The CDR3, as DNA: TGTGCCAGCAGCCAAGGACTCCTTTACTACGAGCAGTACTTC.

The rearrangement joins TRBV28 to TRBJ1-5; TRBD1 might be the D (5 bases). Germline CDR1 MDHEN, CDR2 SYDVKM. V lost 3 bases, J lost 2 bases, and 17 bases lay in between. The length of the CDR3 is 17 residues. This CDR3 is CASSFDDGGIGNQPQHF. The CDR3, as DNA: TGTGCCAGCAGTTTCGATGACGGGGGGATCGGCAATCAGCCCCAGCATTTT.

The chain combines TRBV12-3 or TRBV12-4 with TRBJ2-1; 7 nucleotides agree with TRBD2. The V and J ends lost 5 bases and 9 bases, in that order; junction bases with no gene match: 7. This CDR3 is built from 13 residues. The CDR3 DNA follows: TGTGCCAGCAGTCGGACTAGTTCCAGTGAGCAGTTCTTC. Protein product: CASSRTSSSEQFF.

V usage is TRBV4-1 and J usage is TRBJ1-4; D gene ambiguous. Trimming removed 1 base at V and 7 bases at J, with 7 bases between. The V gene's germline CDR1 is MGHRA and CDR2 YSYEKL. The CDR3 runs to 13 residues. The CDR3 DNA is TGCGCCAGCAGCCAAGCTGCGGGTGAAAAACTGTTTTTT. Its translation: CASSQAAGEKLFF.

The rearrangement uses TRBV6-5 and TRBJ1-2, with 9 bases identical to TRBD1. In germline, CDR1 is MNHEY, CDR2 SVGAGI. This CDR3 contains 16 residues. V shed 2 bases, J shed 7 bases, and the junction held 11 bases outside the gene matches. The chain's CDR3 is CASSYERQGVPAGYTF. CDR3 bases: TGTGCCAGCAGTTACGAACGACAGGGGGTACCCGCTGGCTACACCTTC.

The rearrangement links TRBV5-1 to TRBJ1-2; 8 positions agree with TRBD1. CDR1 is SGHRS, CDR2 YFSETQ, per germline. With 4 bases clipped from V and 4 bases from J, the junction kept 6 bases outside the gene matches. The CDR3 consists of 14 residues. CDR3 residues: CASSPRTGSYGYTF. For the CDR3, the DNA is TGCGCCAGCAGCCCCAGGACAGGGAGCTATGGCTACACCTTC.

Comment on this clone: One end of the junction varies from germline; a read error may be responsible. The V call is TRBV3-1 (or the pseudogene TRBV3-2), the J call TRBJ1-2; D is unclear. The CDR3 contains 14 residues. CDR1 is LGHDT, CDR2 YNNKEL, per germline (reference sequence). The CDR3 loop is CASSPGWAKYGYTF. Written as DNA, the CDR3 is TGTGCCAGCAGCCCTGGATGGGCTAAATATGGCTACACCTTC.

V is TRBV5-1 and J is TRBJ1-5, with TRBD1 as a possible D gene (6 bases). V was cut by 4 bases and J by 3 bases, with 11 bases left in between. Germline assignment: CDR1 SGHRS and CDR2 YFSETQ. The CDR3 runs to 14 residues. CDR3 DNA: TGCGCCAGCAGCCCGACAGGACCCAATCAGCCCCAGCATTTT. Encoded protein: CASSPTGPNQPQHF.

The chain joins TRBV19 to TRBJ1-1; TRBD1 agrees at 9 bases. Looked up from germline, CDR1 is LNHDA and CDR2 is SQIVND (reference sequence). J lost 5 bases, V lost 4 bases, and 8 bases had no gene match. CDR3 length: 15 residues. The CDR3 DNA reads TGTGCCAGTAGTACCCTACAGGGGGCGCGGACTGAAGCTTTCTTT. It specifies CASSTLQGARTEAFF.

This clone was seen only once. CDR3 sequence (DNA): TGTGCCAGCGGAAGGACAGGGGCTGTCTATGGCTACACCTTC. Residues: CASGRTGAVYGYTF. J is TRBJ1-2 and V is TRBV27; 9 bases match TRBD1. Germline V gene data show CDR1 as MNHEY and CDR2 as SMNVEV (reference sequence). J was trimmed by 4 bases and V by 8 bases; bases with no gene match: 8. The CDR3 is 14 amino acids.

This rearrangement joins TRBV7-6 to TRBJ2-7; 8 nucleotides match TRBD1. Germline V lookup: CDR1 SGHVS, CDR2 FNYEAQ. J was trimmed by 2 bases and V by 0 bases; bases with no gene match: 9. The CDR3 spans 17 residues. This CDR3 is CASSLAAGQGSTYEQYF. For the CDR3, the DNA is TGTGCCAGCAGCTTAGCCGCCGGACAGGGTAGCACCTACGAGCAGTACTTC.

The V and J genes are TRBV25-1 and TRBJ2-2, with TRBD2 matching 10 bases. Trimming removed 5 bases from V and 6 bases from J; junction bases left unmatched: 9. Looked up from germline, CDR1 is MGHDK and CDR2 is SYGVNS. The CDR3 consists of 16 residues. CDR3 DNA: TGTGCCAGCAGTCCCCGAAACCTAGCGGGAGCCGGGGAGCTGTTTTTT. Amino acid sequence: CASSPRNLAGAGELFF.

The V gene is TRBV6-2 or TRBV6-3, the J gene TRBJ2-7; 9 bases fit TRBD1. CDR1 MNHEY and CDR2 SVGEGT come from the germline V gene. The CDR3 is 15 residues long. Trimming at V came to 2 bases and at J to 6 bases, leaving 8 bases not matched to a gene. The CDR3 DNA reads as TGTGCCAGCAGTTACGCCAAACTGACAGGGGGCGAGCAGTACTTC. Protein: CASSYAKLTGGEQYF.